Below are 2 T cell receptor beta chains sequenced from a single sample in a study of technical replicates of blood from a handful of donors. The assay was immunoSEQ multiplex PCR, and TCRdb's table has in-frame clones only and misses some. Of under 85,000 clones listed, roughly 93% were seen once; the top ten hold 0.2% to 0.25%. The sequencing input was T cells isolated from PBMCs. The receptors shown here come from a human donor in good health.

V usage is TRBV7-3 and J usage is TRBJ1-1, with 10 bases aligning to TRBD1. CDR3 length equals 14 residues. CDR1 SGHTA and CDR2 FQGTGA come from the germline V gene. Trimming cost V 3 bases and J 6 bases; bases outside gene matches: 4. The CDR3 protein is CASSFGTGDSEAFF. Written as DNA, the CDR3 is TGTGCCAGCAGCTTCGGGACAGGGGATTCTGAAGCTTTCTTT. The full variable domain, completed using reference TRBV7-3 and TRBJ1-1, is GAGVSQTPSNKVTEKGKYVELRCDPISGHTALYWYRQSLGQGPEFLIYFQGTGAADDSGLPNDRFFAVRPEGSVSTLKIQRTERGDSAVYLCASSFGTGDSEAFFGQGTRLTVV.

This clone has a single count. The rearrangement joins TRBV27 to TRBJ2-7; D is possibly TRBD2 (6 bases). This CDR3 region has 14 residues. Per germline, CDR1 MNHEY and CDR2 SMNVEV (reference sequence). V dropped 5 bases and J dropped 3 bases, with 14 bases sitting between them. The CDR3 DNA sequence: TGTGCCAGCAGTGTTCGGGACTCCCGCTACGAGCAGTACTTC. It yields the protein CASSVRDSRYEQYF.